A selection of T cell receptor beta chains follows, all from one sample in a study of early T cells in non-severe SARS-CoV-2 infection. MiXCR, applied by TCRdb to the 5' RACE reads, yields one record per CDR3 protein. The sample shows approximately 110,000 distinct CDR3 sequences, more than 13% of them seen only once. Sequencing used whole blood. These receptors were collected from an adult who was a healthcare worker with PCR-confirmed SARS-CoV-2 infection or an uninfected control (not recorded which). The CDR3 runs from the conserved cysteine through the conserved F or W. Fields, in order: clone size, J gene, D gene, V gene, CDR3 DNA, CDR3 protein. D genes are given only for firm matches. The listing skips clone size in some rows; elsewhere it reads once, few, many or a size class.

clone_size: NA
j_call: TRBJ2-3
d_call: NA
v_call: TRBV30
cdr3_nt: TGTGCCTGGAGCCGCGTCTCAGATACGCAGTATTTT
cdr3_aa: CAWSRVSDTQYF

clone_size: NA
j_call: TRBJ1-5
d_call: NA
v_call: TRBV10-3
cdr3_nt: TGTGCCATCAGCCCGGACGGGAATCAGCCCCAGCATTTT
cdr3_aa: CAISPDGNQPQHF

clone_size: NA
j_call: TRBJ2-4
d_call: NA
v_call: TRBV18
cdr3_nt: TGTGCCAGCTCATCGAATGGGGCCAAAAACATTCAGTACTTC
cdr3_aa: CASSSNGAKNIQYF

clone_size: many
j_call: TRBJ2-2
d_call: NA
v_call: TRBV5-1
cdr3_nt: TGTGCCAGCAGCTCGAACACCGGGGAGCTGTTTTTT
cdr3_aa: CASSSNTGELFF

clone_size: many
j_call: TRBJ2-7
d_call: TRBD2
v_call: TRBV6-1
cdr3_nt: TGTGCCAGCAGTGAAACGGCAGGGAGGGCCCCCTACGAGCAGTACTTC
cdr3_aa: CASSETAGRAPYEQYF

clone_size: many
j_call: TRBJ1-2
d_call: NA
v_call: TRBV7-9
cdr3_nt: TGTGCCAGCAGCTTAGGAGGGCCAACTAACTATGGCTACACCTTC
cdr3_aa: CASSLGGPTNYGYTF

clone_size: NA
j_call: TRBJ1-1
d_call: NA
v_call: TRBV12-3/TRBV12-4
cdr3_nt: TGTGCCAGCAGCGACCTGGTCCACGACACTGAAGCTTTCTTT
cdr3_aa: CASSDLVHDTEAFF

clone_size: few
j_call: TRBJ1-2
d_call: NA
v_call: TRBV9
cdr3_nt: TGTGCCAGCAGCGTACCGGGGAGTCCTTCCACCTTC
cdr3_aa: CASSVPGSPSTF

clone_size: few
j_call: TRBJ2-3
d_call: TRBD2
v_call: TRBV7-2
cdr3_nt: TGTGCCAGCAGCAGACCGGGGGGTACGCAGTATTTT
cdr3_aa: CASSRPGGTQYF

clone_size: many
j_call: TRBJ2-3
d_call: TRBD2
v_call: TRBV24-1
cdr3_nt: TGTGCCACCAGTGAAGGACTAGCTTGGACAGATACGCAGTATTTT
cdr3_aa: CATSEGLAWTDTQYF

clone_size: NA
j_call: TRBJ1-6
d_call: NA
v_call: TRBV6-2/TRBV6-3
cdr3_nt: TGTGCCAGCAGTCTGTCGGGCTCACCCCTCCACTTT
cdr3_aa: CASSLSGSPLHF

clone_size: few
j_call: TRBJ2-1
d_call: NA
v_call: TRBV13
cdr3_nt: TGTGCCAGCAGCTTACCGGCGGGGCGCCTGTACAATGAGCAGTTCTTC
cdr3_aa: CASSLPAGRLYNEQFF

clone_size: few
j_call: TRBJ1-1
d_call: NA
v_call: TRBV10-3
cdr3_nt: TGTGCCATCAGTGAGTCGCTGGGAAAAAAGTCAATGAACACTGAAGCTTTCTTT
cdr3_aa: CAISESLGKKSMNTEAFF

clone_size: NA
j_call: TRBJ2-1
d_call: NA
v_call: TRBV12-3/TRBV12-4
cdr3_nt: TGTGCCAGCACCCTAGACCAGAATGAGCAGTTCTTC
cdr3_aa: CASTLDQNEQFF

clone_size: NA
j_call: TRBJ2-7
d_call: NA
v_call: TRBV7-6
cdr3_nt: TGTGCCAGCAGCTTTAGGACTAACTCCTACGAGCAGTACTTC
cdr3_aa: CASSFRTNSYEQYF

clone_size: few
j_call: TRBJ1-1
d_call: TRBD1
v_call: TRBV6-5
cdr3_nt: TGTGCCAGCAGAACGGGACAGGGGGTTACTGAAGCTTTCTTT
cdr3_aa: CASRTGQGVTEAFF

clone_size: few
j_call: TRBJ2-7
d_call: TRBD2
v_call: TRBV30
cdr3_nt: TGTGCCTGGACTAGCGGGGGTTTTGACGAGCAGTACTTC
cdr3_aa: CAWTSGGFDEQYF

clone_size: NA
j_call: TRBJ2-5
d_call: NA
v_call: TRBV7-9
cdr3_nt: TGTGCCAGCAGCCAACGGGGGGCACAAGAGACCCAGTACTTC
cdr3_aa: CASSQRGAQETQYF

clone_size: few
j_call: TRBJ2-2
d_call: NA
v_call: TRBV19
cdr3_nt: TGTGCCAGTAGCGTGGCGGCAGTTTCTTACACCGGGGAGCTGTTTTTT
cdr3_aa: CASSVAAVSYTGELFF

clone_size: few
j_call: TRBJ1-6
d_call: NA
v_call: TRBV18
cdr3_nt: TGTGCCAGCTCACGACTCGAGGGGAATTCACCCCTCCACTTT
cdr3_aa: CASSRLEGNSPLHF

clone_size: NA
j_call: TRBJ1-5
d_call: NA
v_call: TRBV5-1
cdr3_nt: TGCGCCAGCAGCTTAGGTGACCAGCAGCCCCAGCATTTT
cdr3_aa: CASSLGDQQPQHF

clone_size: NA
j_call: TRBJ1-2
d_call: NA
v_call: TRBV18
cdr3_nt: TGTGCCAGCTCACCACAACGGGATAAGTATGGCTACACCTTC
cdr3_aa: CASSPQRDKYGYTF

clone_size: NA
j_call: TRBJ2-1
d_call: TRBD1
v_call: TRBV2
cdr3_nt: TGTGCCAGCGCTAGGACAGGCTACAATGAGCAGTTCTTC
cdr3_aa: CASARTGYNEQFF

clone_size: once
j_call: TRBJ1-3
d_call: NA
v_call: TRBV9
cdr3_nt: TGTGCCAGCAGCGTAGGGGGGACCGGAAACACCATATATTTT
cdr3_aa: CASSVGGTGNTIYF

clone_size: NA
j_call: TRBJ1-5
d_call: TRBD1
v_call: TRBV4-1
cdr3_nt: TGCGCCAGCAGCCAAGTGTCATTGAGGGGGCTTCGTCAGCCCCAGCATTTT
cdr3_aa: CASSQVSLRGLRQPQHF

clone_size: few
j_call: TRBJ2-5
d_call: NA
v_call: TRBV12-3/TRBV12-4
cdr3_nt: TGTGCCAGCACAAGGGGTTCGGTAGAGACCCAGTACTTC
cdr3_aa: CASTRGSVETQYF

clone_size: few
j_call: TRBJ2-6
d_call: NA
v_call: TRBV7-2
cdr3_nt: TGTGCCAGCAGCGTTTTCCAGGCCTCTGGGGCCAACGTCCTGACTTTC
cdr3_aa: CASSVFQASGANVLTF

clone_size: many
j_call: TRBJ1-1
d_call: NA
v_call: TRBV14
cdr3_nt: TGTGCCAGCAGCTTCACCGGGGGATTGAACACTGAAGCTTTCTTT
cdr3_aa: CASSFTGGLNTEAFF

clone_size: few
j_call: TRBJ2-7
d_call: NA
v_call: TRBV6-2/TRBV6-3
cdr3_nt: TGTGCCAGCAGTTACTCTCGTCGGACGGCGGGGGCGTCCTACGAGCAGTACTTC
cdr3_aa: CASSYSRRTAGASYEQYF

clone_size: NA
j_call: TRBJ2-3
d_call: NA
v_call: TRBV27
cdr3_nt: TGTGCCAGCAGTTTATATGGGGGTCGGACAGGACTAACAGATACGCAGTATTTT
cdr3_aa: CASSLYGGRTGLTDTQYF

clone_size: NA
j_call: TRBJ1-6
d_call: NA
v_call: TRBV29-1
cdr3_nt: TGCAGCGTTGGGGAGGGTGATTCACCCCTCCACTTT
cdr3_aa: CSVGEGDSPLHF